This entry lists 32 T cell receptor beta chains sequenced from one sample in a study of regulatory T cells in long-lasting Graves disease. Time point of the sample: newly diagnosed GD, antithyroid drugs for less than 3 months. From PBMCs, RNA was extracted and then used to make the TCR library. Investigators prepared the TCR beta libraries by applying iRepertoire HTBI primers and Arm-PCR of CDR3 regions. Each CDR3 protein is one row after TCRdb ran MiXCR on the multiplex PCR reads. This sample has around 400,000 distinct CDR3 sequences; roughly a sixth occur once, and the top ten carry 22%. Source: peripheral blood mononuclear cells (PBMCs), taken at new diagnosis, from a patient treated with antithyroid drugs. These receptors came from a female donor with Graves disease.

This clonotype has just a few counts. The chain joins TRBV9 to TRBJ2-1; TRBD1 matches at 7 bases. Germline CDR1 SGDLS, CDR2 YYNGEE. After removal of 3 bases from V and 1 base from J, the junction contained 10 bases not matched to a gene. The length of the CDR3 is 17 residues. CDR3 DNA: TGTGCCAGCAGCGAGAAAGATACAGGGGCTTCCTACAATGAGCAGTTCTTC. This codes for CASSEKDTGASYNEQFF.

This clonotype came up once. This chain joins TRBV7-2 and TRBJ2-3; D is unresolved. CDR1 is SGHTA and CDR2 is FQGNSA in the germline V gene. Trimming shortened V by 5 bases and J by 6 bases, and 15 bases separated the two germline ends. The CDR3 has 14 amino acids. CDR3 in DNA: TGTGCCAGCAGCCCAGCCTACGTAGGGGATACGCAGTATTTT. Protein sequence: CASSPAYVGDTQYF.

This clonotype was counted between two and nine times. The chain has TRBV10-1 and TRBJ2-7; weak D call: TRBD2 (5 bases). CDR3 length: 14 residues. Germline CDR1 WNHNN, CDR2 SYGVQD (reference sequence). V was cut by 4 bases and J by 0 bases, with 10 bases left in between. CDR3: CASSGAGDSYEQYF. The CDR3 DNA follows: TGCGCCAGCAGTGGGGCCGGGGACTCCTACGAGCAGTACTTC.

The gene calls are TRBV20-1 and TRBJ2-3; 8 nucleotides align to TRBD1. The J segment lost 6 bases and the V segment lost 8 bases, leaving 10 bases of the junction unmatched. CDR1 is DFQATT, CDR2 SNEGSKA, per germline (reference sequence). The CDR3 is made up of 13 amino acids. CDR3 sequence reads: CSPLRGRGDTQYF. CDR3 nucleotide sequence: TGCAGTCCCCTCAGGGGGCGAGGGGATACGCAGTATTTT.

The table lists this clonotype with a few counts. CDR3 residues: CASSSGLGLSGANVLTF. CDR3 DNA sequence: TGTGCCAGCAGCTCAGGGTTGGGACTGTCTGGGGCCAACGTCCTGACTTTC. The V call is TRBV11-2, the J call TRBJ2-6; weak D call: TRBD2 (6 bases). V lost 4 bases to trimming and J lost 1 base, with 14 bases between them. Germline-derived CDR1 and CDR2 are SGHAT and FQNNGV. The CDR3 is made up of 17 amino acids.

This clonotype has ten or more counts. The chain joins TRBV6-2 or TRBV6-3 to TRBJ2-2, with D tentatively TRBD1 or TRBD2 (5 bases each). V was trimmed by 2 bases and J by 4 bases, leaving 23 bases between them. Germline assignment: CDR1 MNHEY and CDR2 SVGEGT. This CDR3 comprises 19 residues. The CDR3 sequence: CASSYELGERRQGTGELFF. CDR3 nucleotides: TGTGCCAGCAGTTACGAGCTGGGGGAGCGCCGGCAGGGCACCGGGGAGCTGTTTTTT.

This clonotype has ten or more counts. V is TRBV3-1 and J is TRBJ1-5; 10 nucleotides line up with TRBD1. J lost 2 bases, V lost 5 bases, and 9 bases had no gene match. The CDR3 runs to 17 residues. The V gene's germline CDR1 is LGHDT and CDR2 YNNKEL (reference sequence). The CDR3 sequence: CASSGDRGRVGNQPQHF. The CDR3 DNA sequence: TGTGCCAGCAGCGGAGACAGGGGGCGCGTCGGCAATCAGCCCCAGCATTTT.

Remarks on this clonotype: This may come from a read error, since a much larger clone is one base off. The chain links TRBV11-2 to TRBJ2-1, with D unclear. The CDR3 totals 12 residues. The germline V gene has CDR1 SGHAT and CDR2 FQNNGV. CDR3 DNA sequence: TGTGCCAGCAGCCCCGGATTTGGGGAACAGCTCTTC. Translated, it gives CASSPGFGEQLF.

This clonotype was recorded many times. V gene TRBV28 combines with J gene TRBJ2-5; 8 nucleotides line up with TRBD1. V was clipped by 4 bases and J by 1 base; unmatched bases: 5. The CDR3 extends over 15 amino acids. From germline, CDR1 is MDHEN and CDR2 SYDVKM. The CDR3: CASSSLQGVQETQYF. CDR3 DNA sequence: TGTGCCAGCAGTTCCCTACAGGGGGTCCAAGAGACCCAGTACTTC.

This clonotype appeared a few times. The J gene is TRBJ2-5, the V gene TRBV18; D is unresolved. V was pared by 0 bases and J by 1 base, with 9 bases between. From germline, CDR1 is KGHSH and CDR2 LQKENI. There are 15 residues in the CDR3. CDR3 sequence reads: CASSPPSAVQETQYF. The CDR3 bases are TGTGCCAGCTCACCACCGTCGGCAGTCCAAGAGACCCAGTACTTC.

This clonotype was counted between two and nine times. CDR3 nucleotides: TGTGCCAGCACCGTCGGCGGGCCCAACACTGAAGCTTTCTTT. It specifies CASTVGGPNTEAFF. This chain uses TRBV25-1 with TRBJ1-1; D is unresolved. Per germline, CDR1 MGHDK and CDR2 SYGVNS. V was shortened by 7 bases and J by 2 bases, with 14 bases between the two germline ends. The CDR3 length is 14 residues.

This clonotype was picked up many times. V usage is TRBV4-1 and J usage is TRBJ1-6, with no clear D. This CDR3 spans 15 amino acids. Germline assignment: CDR1 MGHRA and CDR2 YSYEKL. With 0 bases removed from V and 9 bases from J, the gap between germline ends came to 12 bases. CDR3 region: CASSQESVSGSPLHF. The CDR3 DNA sequence: TGCGCCAGCAGCCAAGAAAGTGTCTCGGGTTCACCCCTCCACTTT.

Many counts were recorded for this clonotype. This chain uses TRBV20-1 with TRBJ1-1; the match to TRBD1 covers 9 bases. This CDR3 spans 14 amino acids. Germline V gives CDR1 DFQATT, CDR2 SNEGSKA (reference sequence). The junction had 8 bases not matched to a gene; V was cut back by 1 base and J by 8 bases. CDR3 residues: CSARALTGGGEAFF. The DNA for the CDR3 is TGCAGTGCTAGAGCCCTAACAGGGGGCGGAGAAGCTTTCTTT.

There are many counts of this clonotype. The rearrangement links TRBV20-1 to TRBJ2-5, with D possibly being TRBD2 (5 bases). This CDR3 has 13 residues. Germline CDR1 and CDR2: DFQATT and SNEGSKA (reference sequence). Trimming removed 6 bases at V and 0 bases at J, with 11 bases between. The DNA of the CDR3 is TGCAGTGCAGGGTGGGGAGACCAAGAGACCCAGTACTTC. It translates to CSAGWGDQETQYF.

Only a few counts were recorded for this clonotype. The rearrangement links TRBV12-3 or TRBV12-4 to TRBJ2-3, with a tentative D call TRBD1 (5 bases). The assigned J gene may be wrong: the sequence end matches TRBJ1-5 better. This CDR3 contains 13 residues. CDR3 nucleotides: TGTGCCAGCAGAATTCAGGGTCGTGGTACGCAGCATTTT. Amino acids: CASRIQGRGTQHF.

This clonotype has more than one count but fewer than ten. This sequence joins TRBV27 and TRBJ2-1, with 9 positions matching TRBD2. J gave up 8 bases and V 1 base, and 6 bases lay outside the gene matches. This CDR3 spans 15 amino acids. In germline, CDR1 is MNHEY, CDR2 SMNVEV (reference sequence). CDR3 sequence: CASSLLAGVKDEQFF. CDR3 nucleotides: TGTGCCAGCAGTTTATTAGCGGGAGTGAAGGATGAGCAGTTCTTC.

Worth noting for this clonotype: An end of the junction does not agree with germline; a read error may underlie this. This sequence joins TRBV6-1 and TRBJ1-1; tentatively, D is TRBD1 (6 bases). Per the germline V gene, CDR1 is MNHNS and CDR2 is SASEGT. CDR3 size: 14 residues. The CDR3 DNA reads as TGTACCAGCAGCCGGGGACATTTGAACACTGAAGCTTTCTTT. Amino acid sequence: CTSSRGHLNTEAFF.

Ten or more counts support this clonotype. The J gene is TRBJ2-3, the V gene TRBV6-1, with 8 bases fitting TRBD1. The CDR3 extends over 15 amino acids. Trimming took 6 bases from V and 2 from J; bases not matched to a gene: 7. Germline values: CDR1 MNHNS, CDR2 SASEGT. CDR3 sequence reads: CASSSGQVDTDTQYF. CDR3 nucleotides: TGTGCCAGCAGCTCGGGACAGGTGGACACAGATACGCAGTATTTT.

This clonotype was recorded at least ten times. CDR3 sequence: CASSDEGMNTEAFF. The DNA of the CDR3 is TGTGCCAGCAGTGATGAAGGTATGAACACTGAAGCTTTCTTT. The chain is built from TRBV2 and TRBJ1-1, with D unclear. The CDR3 is 14 residues long. In germline, CDR1 is SNHLY, CDR2 FYNNEI. Deletions cut 3 bases from V and 0 bases from J, with 8 bases between.

This clonotype was seen ten or more times. The V and J genes are TRBV4-3 and TRBJ2-1; D not resolved. The germline V gene encodes CDR1 LGHNA and CDR2 YSLEER. The length of the CDR3 is 13 residues. Trimming pared 0 bases from V and 3 bases from J, leaving 3 bases between. The CDR3 DNA follows: TGCGCCAGCAGCCAAGATGACTACAATGAGCAGTTCTTC. It is translated as CASSQDDYNEQFF.

This clonotype was recorded at least ten times. The chain has TRBV20-1 and TRBJ2-5; D is unclear. Trimming removed 7 bases at V and 1 base at J, with 22 bases between. Germline V gene lookup returns CDR1 DFQATT and CDR2 SNEGSKA (reference sequence). The CDR3 covers 16 residues. The CDR3 region is CSVGGRSNNFQETQYF. CDR3 sequence (DNA): TGCAGTGTGGGTGGTCGCAGTAACAATTTCCAAGAGACCCAGTACTTC.

This clonotype was recorded at least ten times. This CDR3 reads CASSQGGPGTEAFF. The CDR3 DNA reads as TGTGCCAGCAGCCAAGGGGGACCGGGCACTGAAGCTTTCTTT. The chain combines TRBV3-1 with TRBJ1-1, with D perhaps TRBD1 (5 bases). The V end was cut by 1 base, the J end by 4 bases, with 10 bases between. There are 14 residues in the CDR3. Germline assignment: CDR1 LGHDT and CDR2 YNNKEL (reference sequence).

This clonotype was detected many times. This chain connects TRBV12-3 or TRBV12-4 to TRBJ1-1; D not certain. Trimming shortened V by 6 bases and J by 6 bases, and 8 bases separated the two germline ends. This CDR3 is 11 amino acids long. CDR3 protein: CASRVRSEAFF. The CDR3 DNA reads TGTGCCAGCAGAGTAAGGTCTGAAGCTTTCTTT.

This clonotype was seen ten or more times. The chain has TRBV10-3 and TRBJ1-5, with D possibly TRBD1 on 5 matching bases. The CDR3 is 12 residues long. Looked up from germline, CDR1 is ENHRY and CDR2 is SYGVKD. V shed 2 bases and J shed 8 bases, with 7 bases lying between them. The CDR3, as DNA: TGTGCCATCAGTGAGATCAGGGAGCCCCAGCATTTT. Its protein product is CAISEIREPQHF.

The V gene is TRBV20-1, the J gene TRBJ1-5; 7 positions match TRBD1. The CDR3 is made up of 14 amino acids. Looked up from germline, CDR1 is DFQATT and CDR2 is SNEGSKA (reference sequence). With 6 bases clipped from V and 7 bases from J, the junction kept 12 bases outside the gene matches. The CDR3 DNA reads as TGCAGTGCCGCCCTCGACAGGGAGGGCCAGCCCCAGCATTTT. Translation: CSAALDREGQPQHF.

This clonotype was detected many times. The rearrangement joins TRBV14 to TRBJ2-1; TRBD2 agrees at 12 bases. Germline lookup yields CDR1 SGHDN and CDR2 FVKESK. V lost 5 bases to trimming and J lost 5 bases; unmatched junction nucleotides: 7. This CDR3 contains 16 residues. CDR3 DNA sequence: TGTGCCAGCAGCTTAGGACTAGCGGGAAACCACAATGAGCAGTTCTTC. This translates into CASSLGLAGNHNEQFF.

This clonotype was picked up many times. The genes are TRBV20-1 and TRBJ2-1; D remains unclear. This CDR3 has 13 residues. Germline V lookup: CDR1 DFQATT, CDR2 SNEGSKA (reference sequence). The V gene lost 3 bases and the J gene lost 8 bases, with 14 bases spanning the gap. The CDR3, as DNA: TGCAGTGCTAGGTCTCCTCCCTTCGATGAGCAGTTCTTC. Translated: CSARSPPFDEQFF.

The table lists this clonotype with many counts. This chain joins TRBV7-2 and TRBJ1-2; 8 bases are a match to TRBD1. V was clipped by 3 bases and J by 4 bases; unmatched bases: 1. CDR3 length equals 13 residues. CDR1 is SGHTA and CDR2 is FQGNSA in the germline V gene. The DNA of the CDR3 is TGTGCCAGCAGCTTCACAGGGGGCTATGGCTACACCTTC. Translated, it gives CASSFTGGYGYTF. Based on the CDR3 plus reference TRBV7-2 and TRBJ1-2, the full variable domain is GAGVSQSPSNKVTEKGKDVELRCDPISGHTALYWYRQSLGQGLEFLIYFQGNSAPDKSGLPSDRFSAERTGGSVSTLTIQRTQQEDSAVYLCASSFTGGYGYTFGSGTRLTVV.

V gene TRBV7-9 combines with J gene TRBJ2-2; D unresolved. This CDR3 contains 15 residues. Deletions cut 5 bases from V and 2 bases from J, with 12 bases between. Per germline, CDR1 SEHNR and CDR2 FQNEAQ (reference sequence). CDR3 protein: CASSPDRTNTGELFF. The CDR3 coding sequence is TGTGCCAGCAGCCCCGATAGAACAAACACCGGGGAGCTGTTTTTT.

About this clonotype itself: Its ends do not fully match the called genes, so a read error is possible. This CDR3 reads CASSPRQGPGERYF. The CDR3 nucleotides are TGTGCCAGCAGCCCCCGACAGGGGCCGGGCGAGCGGTACTTC. The chain has TRBV3-1 and TRBJ2-7, with TRBD1 matching 8 bases. This CDR3 has 14 residues. Per germline, CDR1 LGHDT and CDR2 YNNKEL (reference sequence).

Worth noting for this clonotype: One end of the junction varies from germline; a read error may be responsible. The rearrangement joins TRBV3-1 to TRBJ2-5; 11 bases match TRBD2. Germline assignment: CDR1 LGHDT and CDR2 YNNKEL (reference sequence). The CDR3 runs 19 residues. CDR3 coding DNA: TGTGCCAACAGCCAAGGAATCAGACTAGCGGGACCCGTACGGGAGACCCAGTACTTC. As protein: CANSQGIRLAGPVRETQYF.

This clonotype has at least ten counts. The chain is built from TRBV27 and TRBJ1-4, with a tentative D call TRBD1 (6 bases). CDR1 is MNHEY and CDR2 is SMNVEV in the germline V gene (reference sequence). V was shortened by 4 bases and J by 4 bases, with 13 bases between the two germline ends. The CDR3 loop spans 15 amino acids. The CDR3 loop is CASSSRTVGNEKLFF. The CDR3, as DNA: TGTGCCAGCAGTTCCAGGACAGTTGGTAATGAAAAACTGTTTTTT.